This T cell receptor (beta chain) was captured by sequencing in a study of vaccination and CD4 T cells after COVID-19. Study in general: Every culture used as a control got a CEFX pool, an HIV-1 Nef pool, or no peptide.

The treatment was: approximately nine-day PBMC culture with coronavirus spike peptide pools or control peptides (ViraFEST assay). Germline V gene lookup returns CDR1 DFQATT and CDR2 SNEGSKA (reference sequence). This CDR3 region has 12 residues. The trim removed 5 bases at V and 5 bases at J, leaving 4 bases unmatched. A word on this clonotype: Antigen specificity is unknown.

Points from the study as a whole: In median terms, SARS-CoV-2-reactive clonotypes went from approximately 21 to 40, a nonsignificant rise.

Researchers used the Oncomine TCR Beta short-read assay to sequence DNA from cultured CD4+ T cells. TCRdb called the PCR reads again in MiXCR, with one record for every CDR3 protein. The sample holds 15,000 to 20,000 distinct CDR3 sequences, approximately 45% seen once. This receptor was obtained from a human donor who had recovered from COVID-19. This rearrangement joins TRBV20-1 to TRBJ1-1, with 8 bases identical to TRBD1. Sequenced here: CD4+ T cells from blood, cultured in vitro, sampled before SARS-CoV-2 vaccination. The CDR3 reads CSAGQGSTEAFF. The CDR3 DNA follows: TGCAGTGCTGGACAGGGTTCTACTGAAGCTTTCTTT.